Listed below are T cell receptor beta chains from one sample, sequenced in a study of blood T cells in healthy people across ages. A single record per CDR3 protein comes from TCRdb applying MiXCR to the 5' RACE reads. The sample records about 2 million distinct CDR3 sequences, 49% being singletons. Specimen: blood. All receptors come from a woman aged 40 to 49 in good health. CDR3s include the opening cysteine and the closing phenylalanine or tryptophan. A row's size may be missing; if present it is once, few, many or a size class.

TRBJ2-5 TRBV6-5 NA CASSYGLVQETQYF
TRBJ2-5 TRBV3-1 NA CASSAWSSQETQYF
TRBJ2-5 TRBV12-3/TRBV12-4 NA CASSLALSGVQETQYF
TRBJ2-7 TRBV6-5 few CATQDRESSYEQYF
TRBJ1-1 TRBV7-3 many CASSRDGGTEAFF
TRBJ2-1 TRBV2 NA CASSERGLETNEQFF
TRBJ1-6 TRBV20-1 few CSATGQGMRNSPLHF
TRBJ1-6 TRBV4-2 NA CASSQDPVTEFSYNSPLHF
TRBJ2-3 TRBV18 NA CASSPLSVAPDTQYF
TRBJ2-4 TRBV5-6 NA CASSLYASGAKNIQYF
TRBJ1-5 TRBV6-1 NA CASRALDMGLNQPQHF
TRBJ2-3 TRBV10-3 many CAISESGTDTQYF
TRBJ2-3 TRBV29-1 few CSVEGVLGHQLDTQYF
TRBJ2-3 TRBV20-1 few CSARRGGPGDTQYF
TRBJ2-5 TRBV2 NA CASKLRDRGPVGETQYF
TRBJ2-5 TRBV29-1 NA CSATLWKGLVVETQYF
TRBJ1-2 TRBV7-9 few CASSLHGTAYGYTF
NA TRBV14 NA CASSQGTRFQETQYF
TRBJ2-5 TRBV4-3 NA CASSQEFQASGGGNEQYF
TRBJ1-2 TRBV7-2 few CASSFPSALTNYGYTF
TRBJ2-3 TRBV5-1 NA CASSILPGLAGGADTQYF
TRBJ2-5 TRBV7-2 NA CASRQTGSGTQYF
NA TRBV6-2/TRBV6-3 once CASSYPKGSYNEQYF
TRBJ1-4 TRBV5-1 once CASSSGGTGMNEKLFF
TRBJ2-7 TRBV6-5 NA CASSPGTGSGYEQYF
TRBJ2-6 TRBV25-1 NA CASSELAETEGANVLTF
TRBJ2-1 TRBV29-1 few CSVEQRGNYNEQFF
TRBJ2-3 TRBV7-2 few CASRQGLAGIDTQYF
TRBJ2-3 TRBV15 NA CATSRDHSGGAGDTQYF
TRBJ2-5 TRBV9 few CASSEGVRQETQYF
TRBJ1-1 TRBV12-3/TRBV12-4 NA CASSFALGTATRTTEAFF
TRBJ2-5 TRBV28 NA CASSGDINRGNRETQYF
TRBJ1-2 TRBV5-6 NA CASSLPKSYGYTF
TRBJ2-3 TRBV2 few CASSKDSGLSTDTQYF
TRBJ2-5 TRBV14 NA CASSLGTSGLDDEQYF
TRBJ2-1 TRBV6-4 NA CASSDSYSPSSYNEQFF
TRBJ2-5 TRBV12-3/TRBV12-4 once CAGSIAMGSLSQETQYF
TRBJ2-3 TRBV7-2 NA CASSLVDTRADTQYF
TRBJ2-7 TRBV7-2 many CASSHGREQYF
TRBJ1-1 TRBV6-6 NA CASSTWTDRNTEAFF
TRBJ2-3 TRBV20-1 NA CSLTPAGPSTDTQYF
TRBJ2-1 TRBV11-2 NA CASSLYLLPLNSDNEQFF